This passage covers 28 T cell receptor beta chains from one sample sequenced in a study of blood T cell repertoires in COVID-19. TCRdb's table, derived via immunoSEQ multiplex PCR, lists solely in-frame clones and lacks some. The repertoire holds fewer than 600,000 clones, with about 91% as singletons. Sequencing was done on a sample of peripheral blood. Receptors were obtained from a man younger than 35 with COVID-19, enrolled during active disease.

This clone showed up just once. The chain links TRBV7-6 to TRBJ1-3; TRBD1 might be the D (6 bases). CDR1 is SGHVS, CDR2 FNYEAQ, per germline. This CDR3 has 17 residues. Trimming cost V 5 bases and J 0 bases, with 17 bases left between them. CDR3 bases: TGTGCCAGCAGCCGAAATTCAGGACAGCACTCTGGAAACACCATATATTTT. Its translation is CASSRNSGQHSGNTIYF.

V is TRBV7-7 and J is TRBJ1-3; the D is unclear. The CDR3 is made up of 14 amino acids. V lost 4 bases to trimming and J lost 4 bases, with 11 bases between them. Germline lookup yields CDR1 SSHAT and CDR2 FNYEAQ (reference sequence). As DNA, the CDR3 is TGTGCCAGCAGCTCCGGAGGGCACGGAAACACCATATATTTT. Translated, it gives CASSSGGHGNTIYF.

In DNA, the CDR3 is TGTGCCAGCTCACCACCGAGCAGGTTCCTAGCCAAAAACATTCAGTACTTC. Residues: CASSPPSRFLAKNIQYF. This chain joins TRBV18 and TRBJ2-4; D is unclear. With 0 bases removed from V and 0 bases from J, the gap between germline ends came to 12 bases. CDR3 size: 17 residues. The germline V gene encodes CDR1 KGHSH and CDR2 LQKENI. The full variable domain, in which reference TRBV18 and TRBJ2-4 provide the parts outside the CDR3, is NAGVMQNPRHLVRRRGQEARLRCSPMKGHSHVYWYRQLPEEGLKFMVYLQKENIIDESGMPKERFSAEFPKEGPSILRIQQVVRGDSAAYFCASSPPSRFLAKNIQYFGAGTRLSVL.

The V gene is TRBV24-1, the J gene TRBJ1-2; 7 bases match TRBD1. The germline gives CDR1 KGHDR, CDR2 SFDVKD. The junction had 5 bases not matched to a gene; V was cut back by 2 bases and J by 6 bases. The length of the CDR3 is 14 residues. In DNA form, the CDR3 reads TGTGCCACCAGTGATTCGGGACAGAGAAATGGCTACACCTTC. It specifies CATSDSGQRNGYTF.

This clone was counted a single time. The chain carries TRBV5-5 and TRBJ1-1, with 8 bases aligning to TRBD1. CDR3 size: 15 residues. V was pared by 4 bases and J by 4 bases, with 9 bases of the junction left unmatched. Germline V gene data show CDR1 as SGHKS and CDR2 as YYEKEE (reference sequence). CDR3 region: CASSRTGTGPTEAFF. CDR3 nucleotides: TGTGCCAGCAGCCGGACAGGGACGGGGCCCACTGAAGCTTTCTTT. The whole variable domain, remainder taken from reference TRBV5-5 and TRBJ1-1, is DAGVTQSPTHLIKTRGQQVTLRCSPISGHKSVSWYQQVLGQGPQFIFQYYEKEERGRGNFPDRFSARQFPNYSSELNVNALLLGDSALYLCASSRTGTGPTEAFFGQGTRLTVV.

V is TRBV5-1 and J is TRBJ2-5; TRBD2 aligns across 8 bases. The CDR3 loop spans 15 amino acids. The junction had 9 bases not matched to a gene; V was cut back by 5 bases and J by 3 bases. Germline CDR1 reads SGHRS; CDR2 reads YFSETQ. CDR3 in amino acids: CASSSLAGREETQYF. In DNA form, the CDR3 reads TGCGCCAGCAGTTCTCTGGCCGGGAGGGAAGAGACCCAGTACTTC.

In the case of this clone: In the same sample, other DNA sequences code for this CDR3. This chain joins TRBV6-5 and TRBJ1-6, with D possibly TRBD1 on 5 matching bases. Germline loops: CDR1 MNHEY, CDR2 SVGAGI. The ends were cut back, 4 bases at V and 10 bases at J, with 8 bases in the middle. The CDR3 loop spans 12 amino acids. This CDR3 reads CASSSGLSPLHF. CDR3 DNA sequence: TGTGCCAGCAGTTCGGGACTCTCACCCCTCCACTTT.

V is TRBV6-4 and J is TRBJ2-3; D is possibly TRBD2 (5 bases). V lost 0 bases and J 4 bases, leaving 8 bases between the germline ends. From germline, CDR1 is MRHNA and CDR2 SNTAGT. The length of the CDR3 is 14 residues. The CDR3 region has the DNA TGTGCCAGCAGTGACTCTAAGCGGTCAGATACGCAGTATTTT. Encoded protein: CASSDSKRSDTQYF.

The rearrangement links TRBV6-4 to TRBJ1-1; maybe TRBD1 (5 bases). CDR1 is MRHNA and CDR2 is SNTAGT in the germline V gene. The V end lost 7 bases, the J end lost 3 bases, and 18 bases lay between the germline ends. The CDR3 runs to 15 residues. The CDR3 sequence is CASNVGHKGDTEAFF. As DNA, the CDR3 is TGTGCCAGCAATGTAGGACACAAAGGGGACACTGAAGCTTTCTTT.

The chain links TRBV25-1 to TRBJ2-1; 11 nucleotides agree with TRBD2. The germline V gene encodes CDR1 MGHDK and CDR2 SYGVNS. The CDR3 consists of 17 residues. The J segment lost 6 bases and the V segment lost 3 bases, leaving 10 bases of the junction unmatched. CDR3 nucleotides: TGTGCCAGCAGTGACTCGCGACTAGCGGGGCTGGTCAATGAGCAGTTCTTC. Translated, it gives CASSDSRLAGLVNEQFF.

This clone was seen only once. The chain carries TRBV2 and TRBJ1-2; TRBD1 might be the D (6 bases). V gave up 4 bases and J gave up 6 bases, with 15 bases separating them. This CDR3 comprises 14 residues. The V gene's germline CDR1 is SNHLY and CDR2 FYNNEI. CDR3 DNA: TGTGCCAGCAGTGTTTTGAGAGGGGGGGATGGCTACACCTTC. Translating it yields CASSVLRGGDGYTF. The entire variable domain, with the rest obtained from reference TRBV2 and TRBJ1-2, is as follows: EPEVTQTPSHQVTQMGQEVILRCVPISNHLYFYWYRQILGQKVEFLVSFYNNEISEKSEIFDDQFSVERPDGSNFTLKIRSTKLEDSAMYFCASSVLRGGDGYTFGSGTRLTVV.

This chain uses TRBV2 with TRBJ2-3, with D possibly being TRBD1 (6 bases). The ends were cut back, 6 bases at V and 5 bases at J, with 18 bases in the middle. The CDR3 is 15 residues long. Germline V gene data show CDR1 as SNHLY and CDR2 as FYNNEI. The CDR3 DNA reads as TGTGCCAGCAGGGGGGCGACAGGTACAGGAGATACGCAGTATTTT. Translation gives CASRGATGTGDTQYF.

The chain carries TRBV2 and TRBJ2-3, with TRBD2 matching over 12 bases. Germline V gene data show CDR1 as SNHLY and CDR2 as FYNNEI. V trimming: 6 bases; J trimming: 6 bases; junction bases outside the gene matches: 7. CDR3 size: 15 residues. CDR3 bases: TGTGCCAGCAGAGCTAGCGGGGGGGCCACGGATACGCAGTATTTT. Encoded protein: CASRASGGATDTQYF.

The genes are TRBV18 and TRBJ2-7; D may be TRBD2 (6 bases). V was trimmed by 0 bases and J by 7 bases, leaving 10 bases between them. The CDR3 length is 13 residues. CDR1 and CDR2 from the germline V gene are KGHSH and LQKENI. CDR3 bases: TGTGCCAGCTCACCACCGGTACTAGCAGAGCAGTACTTC. It specifies CASSPPVLAEQYF.

Turning to this clone: This specimen includes other DNA sequences encoding the same CDR3. The V call is TRBV3-1 (or the pseudogene TRBV3-2), the J call TRBJ2-7; TRBD1 might be the D (5 bases). Germline V gives CDR1 LGHDT, CDR2 YNNKEL (reference sequence). Trimming took 2 bases from V and 3 from J, leaving 5 bases between them. CDR3 length: 12 amino acids. This CDR3 is CASSQRGYEQYF. The CDR3, as DNA: TGTGCCAGCAGCCAAAGGGGCTACGAGCAGTACTTC.

The chain uses TRBV21-1 and TRBJ1-2; the table's D gene call, TRBD1, was not cross checked with the DNA. TRBV21-1 is designated a pseudogene. The CDR3 is made up of 17 amino acids. In DNA form, the CDR3 reads TGTGCCAGCAGCAAAGAACCCCGGACACTCACTAACTATGGCTACACCTTC. It translates to CASSKEPRTLTNYGYTF.

V gene TRBV4-2 combines with J gene TRBJ2-1, with 8 bases lining up with TRBD2. Germline V CDR1 and CDR2: LGHNA, YNFKEQ. This CDR3 region has 14 residues. With 7 bases clipped from V and 5 bases from J, the junction kept 7 bases outside the gene matches. CDR3 protein: CASKNRGGNNEQFF. The CDR3 DNA sequence: TGTGCCAGCAAGAATCGGGGGGGTAACAATGAGCAGTTCTTC.

V and J are TRBV19 and TRBJ1-4; 8 bases align to TRBD1. With 6 bases clipped from V and 5 bases from J, the junction kept 11 bases outside the gene matches. Per the germline V gene, CDR1 is LNHDA and CDR2 is SQIVND (reference sequence). The CDR3 is 16 amino acids. This chain's CDR3 is CASSNPNRGDNEKLFF. CDR3 coding DNA: TGTGCCAGTAGCAACCCGAACAGGGGGGACAATGAAAAACTGTTTTTT.

A single count supports this clone. CDR3: CASSPRGSGLAETQYF. The CDR3 coding sequence is TGTGCCAGCAGCCCCCGCGGCAGCGGATTAGCGGAGACCCAGTACTTC. This sequence joins TRBV9 and TRBJ2-5; TRBD2 might be the D (5 bases). Between the trimmed V and J ends, which lost 4 bases and 5 bases, there was a span of 21 bases. The CDR3 covers 16 residues. Germline lookup yields CDR1 SGDLS and CDR2 YYNGEE.

The chain combines TRBV19 with TRBJ1-5; D remains ambiguous. This CDR3 comprises 13 residues. Germline CDR1 LNHDA, CDR2 SQIVND (reference sequence). V shed 8 bases and J shed 5 bases, with 13 bases lying between them. The DNA for the CDR3 is TGTGCCAGTGGGAGGTCAAGGGATCAGCCCCAGCATTTT. It specifies CASGRSRDQPQHF.

This clone was counted a few times. The chain uses TRBV4-1 and TRBJ2-7; 7 nucleotides align to TRBD1. V shed 11 bases, J shed 2 bases, and the junction held 6 bases outside the gene matches. The CDR3 totals 12 residues. Germline values: CDR1 MGHRA, CDR2 YSYEKL. CDR3 region: CASGDSPYEQYF. The CDR3 coding sequence is TGCGCCTCAGGGGACAGCCCCTACGAGCAGTACTTC.

This chain joins TRBV24-1 and TRBJ1-5; D gene unclear. CDR3 size: 15 residues. V was shortened by 2 bases and J by 4 bases, with 11 bases between the two germline ends. Germline V gene sequence: CDR1 KGHDR, CDR2 SFDVKD. CDR3 nucleotide sequence: TGTGCCACCAGTGATTCTGGTGGGAGAAATCAGCCCCAGCATTTT. Translating it yields CATSDSGGRNQPQHF.

This clone was observed once. The chain uses TRBV5-4 and TRBJ2-3, with D perhaps matching TRBD2 (7 bases). Germline assignment: CDR1 SGHNT and CDR2 YYREEE (reference sequence). This CDR3 has 16 amino acids. V lost 7 bases and J lost 5, with 23 bases in between. CDR3 region: CASGRGGAGFRDTQYF. For the CDR3, the DNA is TGTGCCAGCGGGAGGGGGGGGGCCGGTTTTAGAGATACGCAGTATTTT. Full variable domain (missing parts from reference TRBV5-4 and TRBJ2-3): ETGVTQSPTHLIKTRGQQVTLRCSSQSGHNTVSWYQQALGQGPQFIFQYYREEENGRGNFPPRFSGLQFPNYSSELNVNALELDDSALYLCASGRGGAGFRDTQYFGPGTRLTVL.

This clone has more than one count but fewer than ten. The rearrangement uses TRBV12-3 or TRBV12-4 and TRBJ1-2; D perhaps matches TRBD1 (6 bases). With 6 bases removed from V and 10 bases from J, the gap between germline ends came to 18 bases. This CDR3 region has 13 residues. The CDR3 reads CASSSSTGLNYTF. CDR3 DNA sequence: TGTGCCAGCAGCTCATCGACAGGATTAAACTACACCTTC.

The chain employs TRBV2 and TRBJ2-5; weak D call: TRBD1 (5 bases). V was cut by 4 bases and J by 3 bases, with 15 bases left in between. In germline, CDR1 is SNHLY, CDR2 FYNNEI. The CDR3 is 15 residues long. The CDR3 DNA reads TGTGCCAGCAGTGCCACTCTCATAGGGGAAGAGACCCAGTACTTC. Amino acid sequence: CASSATLIGEETQYF.

The rearrangement joins TRBV29-1 to TRBJ1-5; D may be TRBD1 (5 bases). The V and J ends lost 8 bases and 2 bases respectively, with 22 bases between them. The CDR3 runs 16 residues. Germline values: CDR1 SQVTM, CDR2 ANQGSEA. In DNA, the CDR3 is TGCAGCCCTCCCCTGGGGAGGGGACGGGGCAATCAGCCCCAGCATTTT. Its protein is CSPPLGRGRGNQPQHF.

This clone was observed once. The chain uses TRBV5-5 and TRBJ2-1; D is possibly TRBD1 (5 bases). Germline CDR1 SGHKS, CDR2 YYEKEE (reference sequence). This CDR3 spans 12 amino acids. Trimming removed 6 bases at V and 8 bases at J, with 12 bases between. CDR3 residues: CASTFAGHEQFF. DNA of the CDR3: TGTGCCAGCACTTTTGCAGGGCATGAGCAGTTCTTC.

This chain joins TRBV7-9 and TRBJ2-7, with 9 bases that match TRBD2. V was pared by 1 base and J by 6 bases, with 4 bases of the junction left unmatched. This CDR3 has 14 residues. Germline V gene lookup returns CDR1 SEHNR and CDR2 FQNEAQ (reference sequence). The CDR3 DNA sequence: TGTGCCAGCAGCTTAGGGGGACTAGCTGGCGAGCAGTACTTC. It encodes CASSLGGLAGEQYF. Full variable domain (rest looked up from reference TRBV7-9 and TRBJ2-7): DTGVSQNPRHKITKRGQNVTFRCDPISEHNRLYWYRQTLGQGPEFLTYFQNEAQLEKSRLLSDRFSAERPKGSFSTLEIQRTEQGDSAMYLCASSLGGLAGEQYFGPGTRLTVT.